The clone carrying this TCR beta chain was counted at least ten times. In the ophthalmopathy cohort, Clinical Activity Score was at least 3, NOSPECS grade at least 4, and duration under 3 months. Patients showing uncontrolled infection, other autoimmune disease, pregnancy or lactation were ineligible. In making diagnoses, clinical symptoms, serum thyroxine and TRAb, thyroid ultrasound and orbital computed tomography were all used. The V end lost 3 bases, the J end lost 7 bases, and 13 bases lay between the germline ends. The length of the CDR3 is 13 residues. The germline gives CDR1 MGHRA, CDR2 YSYEKL. The source of the sample is a study of T cells in Graves' hyperthyroidism and ophthalmopathy. Study background: At the time of initial diagnosis and before any treatment, peripheral blood was collected.

The source material, RNA transcripts, was used to amplify TCR beta CDR3 regions. The TCR CDR3 first-round RT-PCR relied on the HTBI primer set. MiXCR, run by TCRdb on the multiplex PCR reads, gives a single entry per CDR3 protein. The data contain 330,000 or so distinct CDR3 sequences, less than 20% of them seen just once; the ten biggest clones take up 15%. J is TRBJ2-7 and V is TRBV4-1; no reliable D call. The source material was blood. The TCR originated in a woman aged 40 to 50 with Graves' ophthalmopathy. The CDR3 protein is CASSHGTLVEQYF. The CDR3 nucleotides are TGCGCCAGCAGCCATGGAACCTTAGTTGAGCAGTACTTC.